A selection of T cell receptor beta chains follows, all from one sample in a study of CD8 T cells in ankylosing spondylitis. TCRdb redid the calling of the 5' RACE reads with MiXCR, one entry per CDR3 protein. In the table there are about 360,000 distinct CDR3 sequences, approximately 22% of which are singletons. Sequenced input: blood, either unsorted or a sorted T cell fraction (not recorded which). These receptors were collected from a male donor with ankylosing spondylitis or in good health (not recorded which). The CDR3 runs from the conserved cysteine through the conserved F or W. D genes are given only for firm matches. Size is omitted from some rows. Given values are once, few, many or a class for expanded clones.

NA,TRBV29-1,NA,TRBJ2-7,14,TGCAGCGCCAAGTCCGTTGCGGGGGCATACGAGCAGTACTTC,CSAKSVAGAYEQYF
NA,TRBV15,few,TRBJ2-7,15,TGTGCCACCAGCAGAGACACGGGACGGTCCTACGAGCAGTACTTC,CATSRDTGRSYEQYF
NA,TRBV11-2,NA,TRBJ1-1,10,TGTGCCAGCAGCTTCGCTGAAGCTTTCTTT,CASSFAEAFF
NA,TRBV3-1,NA,TRBJ2-7,14,TGTGCCAGCAGCCAAGTGGCGGCCCCCTACGAGCAGTACTTC,CASSQVAAPYEQYF
NA,TRBV12-3/TRBV12-4,NA,TRBJ1-1,11,TGTGCCAGCAGTCCCCCGGGTGAAGCTTTCTTT,CASSPPGEAFF
NA,TRBV20-1,few,TRBJ2-1,13,TGCAGTGGAGTGCGAAGCTCCTACAATGAGCAGTTCTTC,CSGVRSSYNEQFF
NA,TRBV6-4,NA,TRBJ2-1,15,TGTGCCAGCAGCGTAGCGGCGGGGGCAGTCAATGAGCAGTTCTTC,CASSVAAGAVNEQFF
NA,TRBV29-1,few,TRBJ1-2,10,TGCAGCGTTGGGCAGAGCGGCTACACCTTC,CSVGQSGYTF
NA,TRBV12-3/TRBV12-4,few,TRBJ2-1,16,TGTGCCAGCAGTCCCGATACTTCCGTACTAAACAATGAGCAGTTCTTC,CASSPDTSVLNNEQFF
NA,TRBV11-1,few,TRBJ2-6,18,TGTGCCAGCAGCACCCGGGACGCGTTAATCTCTGGGGCCAACGTCCTGACTTTC,CASSTRDALISGANVLTF
NA,TRBV20-1,NA,TRBJ1-1,9,TGCAGTGTTGGGGCTGAAGCTTTCTTT,CSVGAEAFF
NA,TRBV6-4,many,TRBJ2-1,14,TGTGCCAGCAGTGACGGGGGGGCTTACAATGAGCAGTTCTTC,CASSDGGAYNEQFF
NA,TRBV12-3/TRBV12-4,NA,TRBJ1-1,14,TGTGCCAGCAGCCCGGATTCGTTGAACACTGAAGCTTTCTTT,CASSPDSLNTEAFF
NA,TRBV28,NA,TRBJ1-5,15,TGTGCCACCGCCCGGGAGGGGCTTGGCAATCAGCCCCAGCATTTT,CATAREGLGNQPQHF
NA,TRBV6-2/TRBV6-3,NA,TRBJ2-7,14,TGTGCCAGCAGCAACACGGGACTCCCCACCGAGCAGTACTTC,CASSNTGLPTEQYF
NA,TRBV29-1,few,TRBJ2-2,13,TGCAGCAGGGGGAACCGGGACACCGGGGAGCTGTTTTTT,CSRGNRDTGELFF
TRBD2,TRBV12-3/TRBV12-4,many,TRBJ2-3,14,TGTGCCAGCAGTGCTAGCGGTAGCACAGATACGCAGTATTTT,CASSASGSTDTQYF
NA,TRBV9,few,TRBJ1-1,13,TGTGCCAGCAGCGTCGGGGGGCTGACTGAAGCTTTCTTT,CASSVGGLTEAFF
NA,TRBV10-3,NA,TRBJ2-3,17,TGTGCCATCATGGGGGGGGTCGGACAGGGAAACTCAGATACGCAGTATTTT,CAIMGGVGQGNSDTQYF
NA,TRBV9,many,TRBJ1-6,14,TGTGCCAGCAGCGTAGGGTCCACGAATTCACCCCTCCACTTT,CASSVGSTNSPLHF
NA,TRBV27,few,TRBJ1-4,15,TGTGCCAGCAGTTTAGCGGGGGGGTGGGGTGAAAAACTGTTTTTT,CASSLAGGWGEKLFF
TRBD2,TRBV5-1,NA,TRBJ2-1,14,TGCGCCAGCAGCTCCGGGACTAGCTTTAATGAGCAGTTCTTC,CASSSGTSFNEQFF
TRBD2,TRBV2,NA,TRBJ2-1,18,TGTGCCAGCAGACCCGGGACTAGCGGGGGGGACTCCTACAATGAGCAGTTCTTC,CASRPGTSGGDSYNEQFF